The clone carrying this T cell receptor beta chain occurred a few times. Original processing notes: The assay estimated nucleated cells by amplifying reference gene primers. This table comes from immunoSEQ multiplex PCR, and its TCRdb copy is limited to in-frame clones, with some not included. That table gives V, J and clone size, and the DNA gave D and trimming. In the table there are about 290,000 clones, roughly 80% of which are singletons. This specimen comes from a study of blood T cell repertoires in COVID-19. About the study: Sites across the United States, Italy and Spain contributed samples from acute and convalescent COVID-19. T cells, B-cell-depleted T cells, or PBMCs provided the cDNA or gDNA that served as material.

The CDR3 runs to 15 residues. With V trimmed by 1 base and J by 5 bases, 6 bases remained unmatched. The germline V gene encodes CDR1 LGHDT and CDR2 YNNKEL (reference sequence). Sample: peripheral blood. This clonotype was obtained from a woman in her 50s with active or convalescent COVID-19. The J gene is TRBJ1-2, the V gene TRBV3-1 (or the pseudogene TRBV3-2); the match to TRBD1 covers 8 bases. In DNA form, the CDR3 reads TGTGCCAGCAGCCAAGCTCAGGGACAGGCTTATGGCTACACCTTC. The encoded protein is CASSQAQGQAYGYTF.